Each of the 27 T cell receptor beta chains below was sequenced from the same sample in a study of graft-versus-host responses after intestinal transplantation. No cognate antigen is known for these TCRs. Assay used: immunoSEQ multiplex PCR; TCRdb lists only in-frame clones, some missing. The data contain about 120,000 clones, 85% to 95% of them singletons. The specimen comprised unstimulated CD4+ T cells sorted from spleen or lymph node cells, sampled before intestinal transplant. These receptors all stem from a human donor who received an intestinal transplant.

The V gene is TRBV4-2, the J gene TRBJ2-7; 10 bases match TRBD2. Germline CDR1 and CDR2: LGHNA and YNFKEQ. Germline trimming cut 3 bases from V and 0 bases from J; bases unmatched to any gene: 5. CDR3 length equals 16 residues. CDR3 nucleotide sequence: TGTGCCAGCAGCCAGGGGACTAGCGCCTCCTCCTACGAGCAGTACTTC. Its translation: CASSQGTSASSYEQYF.

This chain links TRBV10-3 with TRBJ2-1, with 8 nucleotides matching TRBD1. V gave up 3 bases and J gave up 1 base; unmatched junction bases: 2. The CDR3 is made up of 15 amino acids. CDR1 is ENHRY, CDR2 SYGVKD, per germline. The CDR3 region has the DNA TGTGCCATCAGTGATTGGACAGGGTCCTACAATGAGCAGTTCTTC. Translated: CAISDWTGSYNEQFF.

This rearrangement joins TRBV6-5 to TRBJ1-5; maybe TRBD1 (6 bases). CDR3 size: 15 residues. The V end lost 2 bases, the J end lost 2 bases, and 10 bases lay between the germline ends. Germline loops: CDR1 MNHEY, CDR2 SVGAGI. The DNA for the CDR3 is TGTGCCAGCAGTTACACAGGGTCGGGCAATCAGCCCCAGCATTTT. Translating it yields CASSYTGSGNQPQHF.

The gene calls are TRBV9 and TRBJ2-2; D perhaps matches TRBD2 (6 bases). This CDR3 spans 15 amino acids. Germline V lookup: CDR1 SGDLS, CDR2 YYNGEE. Between the trimmed V and J ends, which lost 2 bases and 1 base, there was a span of 9 bases. CDR3 residues: CASSVSGRNTGELFF. The CDR3 DNA is TGTGCCAGCAGCGTTAGCGGCCGGAACACCGGGGAGCTGTTTTTT.

This sequence joins TRBV7-9 and TRBJ2-7; a weak D match, TRBD2 (5 bases). The CDR3 covers 12 residues. Germline V CDR1 and CDR2: SEHNR, FQNEAQ (reference sequence). Trimming cost V 2 bases and J 6 bases, with 8 bases left between them. CDR3 bases: TGTGCCAGCAGCTTAATCGGGATCGAGCAGTACTTC. This sequence encodes CASSLIGIEQYF.

As regards this clone: The same CDR3 is also encoded by other DNA sequences in this sample. The chain couples TRBV6-5 to TRBJ1-1, with a weak D call TRBD1 (5 bases). The germline gives CDR1 MNHEY, CDR2 SVGAGI. There are 14 residues in the CDR3. Trimming stripped 3 bases from V and 1 base from J, with 9 bases between. CDR3 bases: TGTGCCAGCAGTTATGGAGGGGCGAACACTGAAGCTTTCTTT. Protein sequence: CASSYGGANTEAFF.

This clone was seen only once. The genes are TRBV5-1 and TRBJ2-1; D unresolved. Germline-derived CDR1 and CDR2 are SGHRS and YFSETQ. This CDR3 has 15 residues. Trimming removed 5 bases at V and 2 bases at J, with 14 bases between. DNA for the CDR3: TGCGCCAGCAGGCTAAGACGCGTGACCTACAATGAGCAGTTCTTC. Amino acid sequence: CASRLRRVTYNEQFF.

The chain carries TRBV28 and TRBJ2-1, with D perhaps TRBD2 (5 bases). Germline CDR1 MDHEN, CDR2 SYDVKM. With 4 bases removed from V and 8 bases from J, the gap between germline ends came to 15 bases. This CDR3 comprises 14 residues. The CDR3 sequence is CASSSGSYSHEQFF. CDR3 coding DNA: TGTGCCAGCAGTTCGGGATCTTACAGCCATGAGCAGTTCTTC.

V is TRBV19 and J is TRBJ1-1; 10 bases fit TRBD1. Germline assignment: CDR1 LNHDA and CDR2 SQIVND (reference sequence). V lost 4 bases and J lost 2; bases outside the gene matches: 4. This CDR3 comprises 15 residues. The chain's CDR3 is CASSTRDRGNTEAFF. CDR3 sequence (DNA): TGTGCCAGTAGTACGAGGGACAGGGGAAACACTGAAGCTTTCTTT.

V usage is TRBV6-5 and J usage is TRBJ2-2; the D gene is possibly TRBD1 (5 bases). The V end was cut by 2 bases, the J end by 5 bases, with 12 bases between. The CDR3 loop spans 15 amino acids. The germline CDR1 and CDR2 sequences are MNHEY and SVGAGI. CDR3 DNA sequence: TGTGCCAGCAGTTACAAAGGGGCAGGTACCGGGGAGCTGTTTTTT. It codes for CASSYKGAGTGELFF.

The rearrangement joins TRBV19 to TRBJ1-2, with TRBD1 as a possible D gene (5 bases). Germline lookup yields CDR1 LNHDA and CDR2 SQIVND (reference sequence). V was clipped by 1 base and J by 2 bases, with 11 bases between them. CDR3 length: 15 amino acids. The CDR3 spells CASSIVPRTNYGYTF. The DNA of the CDR3 is TGTGCCAGTAGTATAGTCCCGAGGACAAACTATGGCTACACCTTC. Full variable domain (rest looked up from reference TRBV19 and TRBJ1-2): DGGITQSPKYLFRKEGQNVTLSCEQNLNHDAMYWYRQDPGQGLRLIYYSQIVNDFQKGDIAEGYSVSREKKESFPLTVTSAQKNPTAFYLCASSIVPRTNYGYTFGSGTRLTVV.

The chain links TRBV29-1 to TRBJ2-1; TRBD2 aligns across 15 bases. Unmatched junction bases numbered 24, after V lost 6 bases and J lost 6 bases. Germline values: CDR1 SQVTM, CDR2 ANQGSEA. The CDR3 is 21 amino acids. The CDR3 spells CSVSWNQLSLWGLAGGNEQFF. In DNA, the CDR3 is TGCAGCGTCTCTTGGAACCAACTGTCATTGTGGGGACTAGCGGGAGGCAATGAGCAGTTCTTC.

CDR3 sequence (DNA): TGTGCCAGCAGTTCCCTGGGCTCTGGAAACACCATATATTTT. It yields the protein CASSSLGSGNTIYF. The rearrangement uses TRBV6-5 and TRBJ1-3; D is unresolved. V lost 4 bases and J 0 bases, leaving 7 bases between the germline ends. The length of the CDR3 is 14 residues. The germline CDR1 and CDR2 sequences are MNHEY and SVGAGI.

This clone is a singleton in its sample. The V call is TRBV19, the J call TRBJ2-1, with TRBD2 matching 8 bases. Germline CDR1 reads LNHDA; CDR2 reads SQIVND (reference sequence). This CDR3 spans 14 amino acids. J lost 7 bases, V lost 1 base, and 3 bases had no gene match. CDR3 sequence reads: CASSIGPSGNEQFF. As DNA, the CDR3 is TGTGCCAGTAGTATAGGTCCTAGCGGGAATGAGCAGTTCTTC. Combining the CDR3 with reference TRBV19 and TRBJ2-1 gives the whole variable domain DGGITQSPKYLFRKEGQNVTLSCEQNLNHDAMYWYRQDPGQGLRLIYYSQIVNDFQKGDIAEGYSVSREKKESFPLTVTSAQKNPTAFYLCASSIGPSGNEQFFGPGTRLTVL.

The rearrangement joins TRBV11-1 to TRBJ2-1; D possibly matches TRBD1 or TRBD2 (5 bases each). Germline V gene lookup returns CDR1 SGHAT and CDR2 FQDESV (reference sequence). The CDR3 has 17 residues. V lost 2 bases and J lost 2, with 16 bases in between. The CDR3 spells CASSLYPPGRTYNEQFF. The CDR3 nucleotides are TGTGCCAGCAGCTTATACCCTCCGGGACGGACCTACAATGAGCAGTTCTTC.

The chain links TRBV6-5 to TRBJ2-3; 7 bases are a match to TRBD2. Germline V lookup: CDR1 MNHEY, CDR2 SVGAGI. Losses at the gene ends were 2 bases for V and 1 base for J; bases not matched to a gene: 0. The CDR3 totals 14 residues. The CDR3 is CASSYGGGTDTQYF. The CDR3 bases are TGTGCCAGCAGTTACGGGGGGGGCACAGATACGCAGTATTTT.

V usage is TRBV5-1 and J usage is TRBJ1-5; 7 bases fit TRBD1. CDR1 SGHRS and CDR2 YFSETQ come from the germline V gene. V shed 1 base, J shed 0 bases, and the junction held 10 bases outside the gene matches. This CDR3 contains 18 residues. CDR3 amino acids: CASSLRQDDRDSNQPQHF. The DNA of the CDR3 is TGCGCCAGCAGCTTGAGACAAGACGACAGGGATAGCAATCAGCCCCAGCATTTT. The entire variable domain, with the rest obtained from reference TRBV5-1 and TRBJ1-5, is as follows: KAGVTQTPRYLIKTRGQQVTLSCSPISGHRSVSWYQQTPGQGLQFLFEYFSETQRNKGNFPGRFSGRQFSNSRSEMNVSTLELGDSALYLCASSLRQDDRDSNQPQHFGDGTRLSIL.

V and J are TRBV7-9 and TRBJ1-4; unclear D gene. The V gene's germline CDR1 is SEHNR and CDR2 FQNEAQ (reference sequence). This CDR3 region has 15 residues. V gave up 2 bases and J gave up 5 bases, with 12 bases separating them. CDR3: CASSLSQAKNEKLFF. Written as DNA, the CDR3 is TGTGCCAGCAGCTTATCTCAGGCGAAAAATGAAAAACTGTTTTTT.

The rearrangement joins TRBV7-2 to TRBJ1-2; D is unclear. The germline V gene encodes CDR1 SGHTA and CDR2 FQGNSA. The CDR3 totals 13 residues. Between the trimmed V and J ends, which lost 4 bases and 8 bases, there was a span of 14 bases. The CDR3 loop reads CASSWAGFRGYTF. The DNA of the CDR3 is TGTGCCAGCAGCTGGGCGGGGTTTCGGGGCTACACCTTC.

This rearrangement joins TRBV11-3 to TRBJ2-5; D ambiguous. The germline V gene encodes CDR1 SGHNT and CDR2 YENEEA. The CDR3 has 14 residues. Trimming removed 0 bases at V and 1 base at J, with 6 bases between. The CDR3 reads CASSLDRRQETQYF. The CDR3 region has the DNA TGTGCCAGCAGCTTAGACAGGCGCCAAGAGACCCAGTACTTC.

The genes are TRBV30 and TRBJ1-3; TRBD1 is a possible D gene (6 bases). The CDR3 loop spans 15 amino acids. The germline gives CDR1 GTSNPN, CDR2 SVGIG (reference sequence). V lost 1 base, J lost 1 base, and 11 bases lay in between. The CDR3 spells CAWSARTASGNTIYF. DNA of the CDR3: TGTGCCTGGAGTGCGAGGACAGCGTCTGGAAACACCATATATTTT.

J is TRBJ2-5 and V is TRBV5-8; 11 nucleotides line up with TRBD1. CDR3 length: 14 residues. With V trimmed by 3 bases and J by 5 bases, 3 bases remained unmatched. In germline, CDR1 is SGHTS, CDR2 YDEGEE. CDR3 residues: CASSYGQGAETQYF. The CDR3, as DNA: TGTGCCAGCAGCTATGGACAGGGGGCTGAGACCCAGTACTTC.

This chain uses TRBV5-1 with TRBJ2-4; D possibly corresponds to TRBD1 (6 bases). CDR3 size: 13 residues. Trimming removed 4 bases from V and 1 base from J, with 6 bases in between. Per the germline V gene, CDR1 is SGHRS and CDR2 is YFSETQ. CDR3 sequence (DNA): TGCGCCAGCAGCACAGGGGCCAAAAACATTCAGTACTTC. Protein: CASSTGAKNIQYF.

The chain is built from TRBV18 and TRBJ2-2; the D gene is possibly TRBD1 (5 bases). CDR1 is KGHSH and CDR2 is LQKENI in the germline V gene. With 1 base removed from V and 4 bases from J, the gap between germline ends came to 13 bases. The CDR3 is made up of 16 amino acids. CDR3 DNA: TGTGCCAGCTCACCACGGCAGGGTCACGGCACCGGGGAGCTGTTTTTT. It is translated as CASSPRQGHGTGELFF.

The chain combines TRBV12-5 with TRBJ2-7, with TRBD1 identical over 7 bases. Germline loops: CDR1 LGHNT, CDR2 FRNRAP. Germline trimming cut 4 bases from V and 5 bases from J; bases unmatched to any gene: 5. This CDR3 has 13 amino acids. DNA for the CDR3: TGTGCTAGTGGTTCTAAGGGGGCTAACGAGCAGTACTTC. Protein: CASGSKGANEQYF.

V usage is TRBV5-1 and J usage is TRBJ2-5; the D gene could be TRBD1 or TRBD2 (5 bases each). The CDR3 totals 14 residues. Deletions cut 6 bases from V and 4 bases from J, with 16 bases between. CDR1 and CDR2 (germline): SGHRS, YFSETQ. CDR3 nucleotides: TGCGCCAGCACCCTTCTTGGGGGTCTAGAGACCCAGTACTTC. It translates to CASTLLGGLETQYF.

This clone appeared once. The V and J genes are TRBV11-2 and TRBJ2-1; TRBD2 aligns across 11 bases. Germline CDR1 and CDR2: SGHAT and FQNNGV. J was trimmed by 7 bases and V by 5 bases; bases with no gene match: 4. CDR3 length: 14 amino acids. The CDR3 protein is CASSPRTSGNEQFF. In DNA form, the CDR3 reads TGTGCCAGCAGCCCTCGGACTAGCGGGAATGAGCAGTTCTTC.